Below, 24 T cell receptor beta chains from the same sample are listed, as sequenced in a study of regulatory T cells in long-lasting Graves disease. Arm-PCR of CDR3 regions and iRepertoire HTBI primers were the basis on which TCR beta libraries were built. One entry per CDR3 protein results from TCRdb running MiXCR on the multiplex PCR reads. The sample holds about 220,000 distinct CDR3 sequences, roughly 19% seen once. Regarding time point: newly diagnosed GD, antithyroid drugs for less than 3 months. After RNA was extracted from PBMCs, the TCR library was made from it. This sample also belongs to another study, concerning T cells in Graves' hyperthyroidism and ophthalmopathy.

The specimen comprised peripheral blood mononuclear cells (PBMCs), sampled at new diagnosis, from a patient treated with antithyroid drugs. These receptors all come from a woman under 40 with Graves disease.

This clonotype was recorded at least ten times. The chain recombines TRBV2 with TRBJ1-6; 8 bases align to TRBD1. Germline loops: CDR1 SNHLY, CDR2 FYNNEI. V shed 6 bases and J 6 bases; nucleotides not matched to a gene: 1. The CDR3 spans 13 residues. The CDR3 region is CASRDRANSPLHF. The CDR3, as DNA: TGTGCCAGCAGGGACAGGGCTAATTCACCCCTCCACTTT.

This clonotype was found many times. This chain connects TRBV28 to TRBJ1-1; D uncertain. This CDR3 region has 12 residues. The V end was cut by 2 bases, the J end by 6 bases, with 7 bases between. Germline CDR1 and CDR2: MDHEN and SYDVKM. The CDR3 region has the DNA TGTGCCAGCAGTTTAATTAAGGCTGAAGCTTTCTTT. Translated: CASSLIKAEAFF.

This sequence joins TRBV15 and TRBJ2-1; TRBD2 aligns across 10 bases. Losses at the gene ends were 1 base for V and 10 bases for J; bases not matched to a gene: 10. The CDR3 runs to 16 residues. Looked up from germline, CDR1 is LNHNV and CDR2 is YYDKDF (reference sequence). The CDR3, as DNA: TGTGCCACCAGCAGAGGTAGCGGGGGGCCCTACAGGGAGCAGTTCTTC. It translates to CATSRGSGGPYREQFF.

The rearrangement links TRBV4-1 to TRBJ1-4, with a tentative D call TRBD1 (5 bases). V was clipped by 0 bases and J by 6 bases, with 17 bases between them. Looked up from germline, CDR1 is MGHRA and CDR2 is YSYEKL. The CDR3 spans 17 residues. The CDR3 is CASSQDGGREGHEKLFF. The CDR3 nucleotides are TGCGCCAGCAGCCAAGATGGGGGACGGGAAGGGCATGAAAAACTGTTTTTT.

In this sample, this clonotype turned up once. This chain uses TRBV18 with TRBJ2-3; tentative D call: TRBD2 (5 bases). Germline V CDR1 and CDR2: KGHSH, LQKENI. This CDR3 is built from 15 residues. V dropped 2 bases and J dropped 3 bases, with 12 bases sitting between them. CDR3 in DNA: TGTGCCAGCTCACCAACTCCCGGGGTTACAGATACGCAGTATTTT. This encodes CASSPTPGVTDTQYF.

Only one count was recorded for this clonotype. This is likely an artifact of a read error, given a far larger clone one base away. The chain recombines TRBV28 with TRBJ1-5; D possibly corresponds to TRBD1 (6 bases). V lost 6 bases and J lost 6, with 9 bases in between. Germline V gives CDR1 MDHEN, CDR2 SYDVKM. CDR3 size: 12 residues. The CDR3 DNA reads TGTGCCAGCAGGGAGGGGGTTCAGCCCCAGCATTTT. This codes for CASREGVQPQHF.

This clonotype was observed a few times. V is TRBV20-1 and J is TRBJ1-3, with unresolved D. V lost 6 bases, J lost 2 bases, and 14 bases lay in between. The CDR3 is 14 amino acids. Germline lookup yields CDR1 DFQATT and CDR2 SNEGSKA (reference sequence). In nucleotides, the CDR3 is TGCAGTGCCGATGGCCCAAGCACTGGAAACACCATATATTTT. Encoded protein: CSADGPSTGNTIYF.

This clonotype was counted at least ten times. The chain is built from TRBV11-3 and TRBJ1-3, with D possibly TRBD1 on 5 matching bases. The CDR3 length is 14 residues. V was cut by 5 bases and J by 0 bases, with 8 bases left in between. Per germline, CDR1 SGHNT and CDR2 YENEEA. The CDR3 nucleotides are TGTGCCAGCAGCCCAGGGAGCTCTGGAAACACCATATATTTT. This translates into CASSPGSSGNTIYF.

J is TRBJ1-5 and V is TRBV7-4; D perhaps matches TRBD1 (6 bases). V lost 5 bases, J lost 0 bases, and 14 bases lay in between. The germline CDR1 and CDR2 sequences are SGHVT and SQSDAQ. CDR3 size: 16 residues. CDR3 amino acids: CASSPPGQCSNQPQHF. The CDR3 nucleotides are TGTGCCAGCAGCCCTCCCGGACAGTGTAGCAATCAGCCCCAGCATTTT.

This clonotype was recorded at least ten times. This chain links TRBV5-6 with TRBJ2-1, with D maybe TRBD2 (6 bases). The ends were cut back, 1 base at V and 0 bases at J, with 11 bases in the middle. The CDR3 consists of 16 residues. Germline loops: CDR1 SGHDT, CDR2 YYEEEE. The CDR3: CASSLPSEFSYNEQFF. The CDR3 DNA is TGTGCCAGCAGCTTGCCTAGCGAGTTCTCCTACAATGAGCAGTTCTTC. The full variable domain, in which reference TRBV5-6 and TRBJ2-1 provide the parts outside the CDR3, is DAGVTQSPTHLIKTRGQQVTLRCSPKSGHDTVSWYQQALGQGPQFIFQYYEEEERQRGNFPDRFSGHQFPNYSSELNVNALLLGDSALYLCASSLPSEFSYNEQFFGPGTRLTVL.

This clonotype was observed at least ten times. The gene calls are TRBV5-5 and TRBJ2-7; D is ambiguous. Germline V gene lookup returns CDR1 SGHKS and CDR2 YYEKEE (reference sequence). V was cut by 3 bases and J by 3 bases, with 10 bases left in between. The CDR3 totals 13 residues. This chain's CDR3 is CASSSPDIYEQYF. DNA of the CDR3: TGTGCCAGCAGCTCCCCCGACATCTACGAGCAGTACTTC.

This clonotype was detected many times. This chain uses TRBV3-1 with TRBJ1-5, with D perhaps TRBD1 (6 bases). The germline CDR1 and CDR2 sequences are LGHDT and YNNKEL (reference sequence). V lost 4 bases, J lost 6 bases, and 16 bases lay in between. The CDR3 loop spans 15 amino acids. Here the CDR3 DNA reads TGTGCCAGCAGCCCTCGATGGGGGGCAGGTCAGCCCCAGCATTTT. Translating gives CASSPRWGAGQPQHF.

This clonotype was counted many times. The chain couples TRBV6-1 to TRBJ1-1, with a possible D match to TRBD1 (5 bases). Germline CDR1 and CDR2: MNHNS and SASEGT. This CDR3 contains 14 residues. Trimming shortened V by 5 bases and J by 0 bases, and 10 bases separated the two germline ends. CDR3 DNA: TGTGCCAGCAGTCGGACATACATGAACACTGAAGCTTTCTTT. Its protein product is CASSRTYMNTEAFF.

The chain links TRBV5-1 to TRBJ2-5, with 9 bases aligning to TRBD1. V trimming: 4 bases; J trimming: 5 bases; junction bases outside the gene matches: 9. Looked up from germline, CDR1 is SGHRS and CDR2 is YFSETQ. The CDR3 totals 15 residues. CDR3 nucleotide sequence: TGCGCCAGCAGCCGAAGGGGACAGGGCGAGGAGACCCAGTACTTC. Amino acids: CASSRRGQGEETQYF.

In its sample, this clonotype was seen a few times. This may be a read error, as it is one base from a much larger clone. CDR3 amino acids: CASSLTGGQYF. CDR3 DNA sequence: TGCGCCAGCAGCTTAACGGGGGGGCAGTACTTC. The rearrangement uses TRBV5-1 and TRBJ2-7, with 7 bases identical to TRBD2. Germline V gene sequence: CDR1 SGHRS, CDR2 YFSETQ. CDR3 length equals 11 residues. V lost 2 bases, J lost 9 bases, and 2 bases stayed unmatched.

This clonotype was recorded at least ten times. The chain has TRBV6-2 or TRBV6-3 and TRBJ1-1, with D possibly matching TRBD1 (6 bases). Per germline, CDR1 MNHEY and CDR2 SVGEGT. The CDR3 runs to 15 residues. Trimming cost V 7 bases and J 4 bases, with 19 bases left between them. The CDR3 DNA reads TGTGCCAGCATTCCACAAGGGGGGGGCGGCACTGAAGCTTTCTTT. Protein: CASIPQGGGGTEAFF.

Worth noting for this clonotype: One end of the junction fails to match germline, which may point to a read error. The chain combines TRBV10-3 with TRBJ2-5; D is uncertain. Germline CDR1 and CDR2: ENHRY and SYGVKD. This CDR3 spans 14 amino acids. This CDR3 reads CAIPDLNSLETQCF. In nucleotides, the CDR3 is TGTGCCATCCCCGACTTAAACAGCTTAGAGACCCAGTGCTTC.

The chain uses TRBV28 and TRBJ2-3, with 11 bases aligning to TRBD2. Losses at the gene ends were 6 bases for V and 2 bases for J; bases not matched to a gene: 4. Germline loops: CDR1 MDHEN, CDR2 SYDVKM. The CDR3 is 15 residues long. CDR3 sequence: CASSLAGGHTDTQYF. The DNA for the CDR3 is TGTGCCAGCAGCCTAGCGGGAGGCCACACAGATACGCAGTATTTT.

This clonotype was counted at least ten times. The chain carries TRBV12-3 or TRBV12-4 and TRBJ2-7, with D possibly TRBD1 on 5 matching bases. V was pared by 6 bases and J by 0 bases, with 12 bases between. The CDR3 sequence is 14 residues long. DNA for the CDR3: TGTGCCAGCAGGCCTGGACAACTCTCCTACGAGCAGTACTTC. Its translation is CASRPGQLSYEQYF.

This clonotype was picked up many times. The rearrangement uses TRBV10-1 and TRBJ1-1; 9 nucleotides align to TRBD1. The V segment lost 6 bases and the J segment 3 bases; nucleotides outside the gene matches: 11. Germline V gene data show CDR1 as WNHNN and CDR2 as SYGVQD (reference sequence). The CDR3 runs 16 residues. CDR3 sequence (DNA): TGCGCCAGCAGCCCAAACAGGGGGCGAGGAGACACTGAAGCTTTCTTT. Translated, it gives CASSPNRGRGDTEAFF.

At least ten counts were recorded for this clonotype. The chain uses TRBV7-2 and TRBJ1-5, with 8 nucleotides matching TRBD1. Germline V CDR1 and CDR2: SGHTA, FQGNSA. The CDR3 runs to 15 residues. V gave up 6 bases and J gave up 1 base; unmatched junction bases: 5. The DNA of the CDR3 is TGTGCCAGCAGTTCGACAGGGGAGAGCAATCAGCCCCAGCATTTT. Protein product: CASSSTGESNQPQHF.

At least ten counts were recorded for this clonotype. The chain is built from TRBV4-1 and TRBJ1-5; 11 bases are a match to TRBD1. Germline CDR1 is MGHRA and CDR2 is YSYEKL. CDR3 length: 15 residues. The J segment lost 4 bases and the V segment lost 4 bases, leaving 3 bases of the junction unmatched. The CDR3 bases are TGCGCCAGCAGCCTCGGACAGGGGGCAAATCAGCCCCAGCATTTT. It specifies CASSLGQGANQPQHF.

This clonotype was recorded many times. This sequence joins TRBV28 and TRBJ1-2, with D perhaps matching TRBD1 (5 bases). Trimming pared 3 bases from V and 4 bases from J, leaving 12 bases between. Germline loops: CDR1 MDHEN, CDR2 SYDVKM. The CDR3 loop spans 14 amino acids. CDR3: CASSFSGESYGYTF. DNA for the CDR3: TGTGCCAGCAGTTTTTCGGGGGAGTCCTATGGCTACACCTTC.

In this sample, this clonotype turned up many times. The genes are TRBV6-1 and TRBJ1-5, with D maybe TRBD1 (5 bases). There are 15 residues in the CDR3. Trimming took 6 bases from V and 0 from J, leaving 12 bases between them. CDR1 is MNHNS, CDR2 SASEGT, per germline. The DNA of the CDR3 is TGTGCCAGCAGGGGAGGAGGGGTTAGCAATCAGCCCCAGCATTTT. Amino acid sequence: CASRGGGVSNQPQHF.